A single sample is the source of the 27 T cell receptor beta chains below, sequenced in a study of cytomegalovirus exposure and HLA in healthy donors. Use of 60 Vbeta and 13 Jbeta primers characterized the PCR. TCRdb's table, derived via immunoSEQ multiplex PCR, lists solely in-frame clones and lacks some. This table holds under 100,000 clones, roughly 85% found once. Sequenced input: PBMCs. The receptor set was obtained from a man aged 25-45 years in good health and CMV-seronegative.

The CDR3 nucleotides read TGTGCCAGCAGCTCCGACCGGGGTGAGCAGTTCTTC. This translates into CASSSDRGEQFF. This chain joins TRBV6-6 and TRBJ2-1; tentatively, D is TRBD2 (5 bases). Germline CDR1 is MNHNY and CDR2 is SVGAGI (reference sequence). The CDR3 extends over 12 amino acids. The germline V and J ends were trimmed by 6 bases and 9 bases, with 12 bases remaining between them.

This chain connects TRBV4-3 to TRBJ1-3; D gene ambiguous. This CDR3 region has 16 residues. Germline V lookup: CDR1 LGHNA, CDR2 YSLEER. Trimming took off 0 bases at V and 0 bases at J, with 9 bases between the two ends. The CDR3: CASSQDRSLSGNTIYF. The CDR3 DNA follows: TGCGCCAGCAGCCAAGATCGGAGTCTCTCTGGAAACACCATATATTTT.

CDR3 region: CASSQNYPGQIYEQYF. CDR3 DNA: TGCGCCAGCAGCCAAAACTACCCGGGACAGATCTACGAGCAGTACTTC. The chain recombines TRBV4-3 with TRBJ2-7; 7 positions match TRBD1. Germline V CDR1 and CDR2: LGHNA, YSLEER. This CDR3 contains 16 residues. V lost 2 bases, J lost 3 bases, and 10 bases stayed unmatched.

The CDR3 DNA follows: TGTGCCAGCAGCAAACGGGGACAGGGTTCAGAAGAAAAACTGTTTTTT. The encoded protein is CASSKRGQGSEEKLFF. The chain links TRBV21-1 to TRBJ1-4; TRBD1, the D gene given by the table, was not confirmed from the DNA. TRBV21-1 is labeled a pseudogene. There are 16 residues in the CDR3.

The chain joins TRBV29-1 to TRBJ2-2, with 10 nucleotides matching TRBD1. Germline-derived CDR1 and CDR2 are SQVTM and ANQGSEA. The CDR3 sequence is 14 residues long. The V and J ends lost 7 bases and 7 bases, in that order; junction bases with no gene match: 9. CDR3 DNA: TGCAGCGCCGTAGGGGACAGGGGTTACGGGGAGCTGTTTTTT. It specifies CSAVGDRGYGELFF.

This clone appeared a single time. J is TRBJ1-1 and V is TRBV6-1; D is unclear. Per germline, CDR1 MNHNS and CDR2 SASEGT. V was cut by 6 bases and J by 6 bases, with 17 bases left in between. This CDR3 region has 14 residues. The CDR3 reads CASRMWEEAPEAFF. DNA of the CDR3: TGTGCCAGCAGGATGTGGGAGGAGGCCCCTGAAGCTTTCTTT.

The chain's CDR3 is CASSVSPIANSPLHF. Here the CDR3 DNA reads TGTGCCAGTAGCGTCTCCCCGATAGCCAATTCACCCCTCCACTTT. The chain recombines TRBV19 with TRBJ1-6; D unresolved. CDR3 length: 15 amino acids. Germline loops: CDR1 LNHDA, CDR2 SQIVND (reference sequence). V was clipped by 6 bases and J by 7 bases, with 16 bases between them.

The chain employs TRBV4-3 and TRBJ2-1, with TRBD2 matching over 12 bases. The germline CDR1 and CDR2 sequences are LGHNA and YSLEER. The ends lost 5 bases at V and 7 bases at J; junction bases unmatched: 6. The CDR3 extends over 15 amino acids. CDR3 DNA: TGCGCCAGCAGCGCTCAAGGGACTAGCGGGAATGAGCAGTTCTTC. It encodes CASSAQGTSGNEQFF.

The chain combines TRBV19 with TRBJ1-2, with D maybe TRBD1 (5 bases). V was trimmed by 5 bases and J by 0 bases, leaving 13 bases between them. Germline V lookup: CDR1 LNHDA, CDR2 SQIVND (reference sequence). CDR3 length: 15 amino acids. CDR3 sequence (DNA): TGTGCCAGTAGTCTTACTGACAGACCTAACTATGGCTACACCTTC. It specifies CASSLTDRPNYGYTF.

The chain has TRBV18 and TRBJ1-5, with 10 bases identical to TRBD1. J lost 2 bases, V lost 6 bases, and 4 bases had no gene match. Germline CDR1 KGHSH, CDR2 LQKENI. This CDR3 comprises 15 residues. The CDR3 DNA is TGTGCCAGCTCCCCTGGGACAGGGGGCAATCAGCCCCAGCATTTT. Protein sequence: CASSPGTGGNQPQHF. Filled out from reference TRBV18 and TRBJ1-5, the complete variable domain reads NAGVMQNPRHLVRRRGQEARLRCSPMKGHSHVYWYRQLPEEGLKFMVYLQKENIIDESGMPKERFSAEFPKEGPSILRIQQVVRGDSAAYFCASSPGTGGNQPQHFGDGTRLSIL.

This clone was observed a single time. The rearrangement uses TRBV30 and TRBJ1-1; 9 bases line up with TRBD1. Germline loops: CDR1 GTSNPN, CDR2 SVGIG (reference sequence). The CDR3 covers 12 residues. With V trimmed by 8 bases and J by 4 bases, 5 bases remained unmatched. The CDR3 DNA follows: TGTGCCGGGGACAGGGAGCGCACTGAAGCTTTCTTT. Its protein product is CAGDRERTEAFF.

The chain joins TRBV27 to TRBJ2-2, with TRBD2 identical over 11 bases. The germline V gene encodes CDR1 MNHEY and CDR2 SMNVEV (reference sequence). The CDR3 is made up of 18 amino acids. V shed 5 bases and J 0 bases; nucleotides not matched to a gene: 8. In DNA, the CDR3 is TGTGCCAGCAGTCCCCTTGCTAGCGGGGGGCCGAACACCGGGGAGCTGTTTTTT. Its translation is CASSPLASGGPNTGELFF.

The CDR3 coding sequence is TGTGCCAGCAGCCCCCGGGTGAGGACAGATACGCAGTATTTT. It yields the protein CASSPRVRTDTQYF. The J gene is TRBJ2-3, the V gene TRBV7-8, with unresolved D. Trimming stripped 5 bases from V and 3 bases from J, with 12 bases between. The germline V gene encodes CDR1 SGHVS and CDR2 FQNEAQ. The CDR3 has 14 residues.

The J gene is TRBJ2-1, the V gene TRBV11-2; weak D call: TRBD2 (6 bases). Trimming pared 5 bases from V and 7 bases from J, leaving 12 bases between. From germline, CDR1 is SGHAT and CDR2 FQNNGV. There are 13 residues in the CDR3. The CDR3 DNA sequence: TGTGCCAGCAGCCCCCCCGGGAGTAATGAGCAGTTCTTC. It codes for CASSPPGSNEQFF.

This chain uses TRBV5-4 with TRBJ1-1; D call uncertain. CDR3 length: 15 residues. CDR1 is SGHNT and CDR2 is YYREEE in the germline V gene (reference sequence). Trimming took off 1 base at V and 3 bases at J, with 13 bases between the two ends. Here the CDR3 reads CASSLSGVLDTEAFF. The DNA of the CDR3 is TGTGCCAGCAGCTTGTCCGGGGTCCTCGACACTGAAGCTTTCTTT.

The rearrangement links TRBV6-1 to TRBJ2-7, with 11 nucleotides matching TRBD1. This CDR3 comprises 15 residues. Germline CDR1 MNHNS, CDR2 SASEGT. The junction had 5 bases not matched to a gene; V was cut back by 7 bases and J by 0 bases. DNA of the CDR3: TGTGCCAGCATCTGGGACAGGGGGGGCTCCTACGAGCAGTACTTC. Amino acid sequence: CASIWDRGGSYEQYF.

The chain's CDR3 is CASRRGTEEKLFF. As DNA, the CDR3 is TGTGCCAGCAGAAGGGGGACAGAGGAAAAACTGTTTTTT. This chain uses TRBV6-5 with TRBJ1-4, with 7 bases fitting TRBD1. CDR3 length: 13 residues. CDR1 and CDR2 from the germline V gene are MNHEY and SVGAGI. Trimming at V came to 6 bases and at J to 8 bases, leaving 6 bases not matched to a gene.

This clone was detected once. The V and J genes are TRBV6-1 and TRBJ2-2; TRBD1 aligns across 7 bases. Germline CDR1 MNHNS, CDR2 SASEGT. V was clipped by 4 bases and J by 3 bases; unmatched bases: 2. The CDR3 extends over 14 amino acids. CDR3 loop: CASSGGQYTGELFF. The CDR3 DNA sequence: TGTGCCAGCAGTGGGGGACAGTACACCGGGGAGCTGTTTTTT.

The rearrangement uses TRBV11-2 and TRBJ1-5; 7 bases line up with TRBD1. The germline CDR1 and CDR2 sequences are SGHAT and FQNNGV. The CDR3 runs 14 residues. V shed 5 bases, J shed 3 bases, and the junction held 4 bases outside the gene matches. The CDR3: CASSPGQFNQPQHF. The DNA of the CDR3 is TGTGCCAGCAGCCCGGGACAGTTCAATCAGCCCCAGCATTTT.

This chain uses TRBV29-1 with TRBJ1-1; 8 bases agree with TRBD1. CDR1 is SQVTM, CDR2 ANQGSEA, per germline. V was pared by 6 bases and J by 5 bases, with 5 bases of the junction left unmatched. This CDR3 is 12 amino acids long. The CDR3 DNA is TGCAGCGTCAGGACAGGGAGAACTGAAGCTTTCTTT. This codes for CSVRTGRTEAFF.

This chain links TRBV9 with TRBJ1-1; the match to TRBD1 covers 11 bases. V was clipped by 5 bases and J by 4 bases; unmatched bases: 4. The CDR3 runs to 14 residues. Per the germline V gene, CDR1 is SGDLS and CDR2 is YYNGEE. The CDR3 sequence: CASSEDRGRTEAFF. In DNA, the CDR3 is TGTGCCAGCAGTGAGGACAGGGGGCGCACTGAAGCTTTCTTT.

This clone has more than one count but fewer than ten. V and J are TRBV6-1 and TRBJ1-1; D might be TRBD1 (5 bases). V lost 4 bases to trimming and J lost 1 base, with 10 bases between them. The CDR3 is 14 residues long. Germline V gene sequence: CDR1 MNHNS, CDR2 SASEGT. The CDR3 sequence is CASSVWGGNTEAFF. The CDR3 bases are TGTGCCAGCAGTGTGTGGGGGGGGAACACTGAAGCTTTCTTT.

The chain uses TRBV30 and TRBJ2-7, with TRBD1 matching over 7 bases. CDR3 size: 13 residues. The J segment lost 3 bases and the V segment lost 0 bases, leaving 2 bases of the junction unmatched. Germline CDR1 is GTSNPN and CDR2 is SVGIG (reference sequence). The CDR3 sequence is CAWSVAGGYEQYF. DNA for the CDR3: TGTGCCTGGAGTGTAGCAGGGGGCTACGAGCAGTACTTC.

This clone has more than one count but fewer than ten. The chain couples TRBV5-8 to TRBJ2-1; 7 nucleotides agree with TRBD2. V lost 4 bases to trimming and J lost 14 bases; unmatched junction nucleotides: 9. CDR1 and CDR2 (germline): SGHTS, YDEGEE. The CDR3 is 12 amino acids. CDR3 sequence reads: CASSLLAGVEFF. CDR3 DNA sequence: TGTGCCAGCAGCCTGCTGGCGGGAGTGGAGTTCTTC.

V is TRBV27 and J is TRBJ2-7, with D perhaps matching TRBD2 (5 bases). The CDR3 extends over 14 amino acids. CDR1 and CDR2 (germline): MNHEY, SMNVEV (reference sequence). V lost 8 bases and J lost 0, with 14 bases in between. CDR3 nucleotide sequence: TGTGCCAGCGGGGAGACACTGAGCTCCTACGAGCAGTACTTC. This gives the protein CASGETLSSYEQYF.

This chain joins TRBV20-1 and TRBJ1-2; D gene unclear. Germline V gene data show CDR1 as DFQATT and CDR2 as SNEGSKA (reference sequence). CDR3 length: 11 amino acids. The ends were cut back, 3 bases at V and 7 bases at J, with 9 bases in the middle. The CDR3 region is CSASSQAGYTF. The CDR3 nucleotides read TGCAGTGCTAGCTCTCAGGCTGGCTACACCTTC.

V is TRBV27 and J is TRBJ1-2; TRBD1 aligns across 7 bases. The CDR3 spans 13 residues. In germline, CDR1 is MNHEY, CDR2 SMNVEV (reference sequence). J was trimmed by 2 bases and V by 6 bases; bases with no gene match: 3. In DNA, the CDR3 is TGTGCCAGCAGGGGCAGGGGGAACTATGGCTACACCTTC. It yields the protein CASRGRGNYGYTF.